This T cell receptor beta chain came from a study of blood T cell repertoires in COVID-19. Study background: The United States, Italy and Spain were the sources of the acute and convalescent COVID-19 samples. T cells, B-cell-depleted T cells, or PBMCs provided the cDNA or gDNA that served as material.

V was pared by 2 bases and J by 2 bases, with 5 bases of the junction left unmatched. Germline-derived CDR1 and CDR2 are SGHRS and YFSETQ. The CDR3 has 16 amino acids. The table came from immunoSEQ multiplex PCR; TCRdb's copy has only in-frame clones and leaves some out. The table includes around 69,000 clones, about four fifths detected once. The sequenced material came from peripheral blood. The V and J genes are TRBV5-1 and TRBJ2-2, with TRBD2 matching 8 bases. This TCR derives from a woman aged 70-85 years with acute or convalescent COVID-19. The CDR3 DNA reads TGCGCCAGCAGCTTTTCGGGAGGGACCAACACCGGGGAGCTGTTTTTT. Translation: CASSFSGGTNTGELFF.